This TCR beta chain appears in the sequencing data of a study of identical twins. Notes on the study in general: Possibly, invariant MAIT and iNKT cells partly confounded zero-insertion analyses. Modeled out-of-frame TCR alpha sharing in monozygotic twins fell below observed levels.

MiXCR, applied by TCRdb to the 5' RACE reads, yields one record per CDR3 protein. Of around 960,000 distinct CDR3 sequences listed, roughly 12% are singletons. This clonotype showed up many times. Its antigen is unidentified. The CDR3 has 20 amino acids. The J segment lost 4 bases and the V segment lost 2 bases, leaving 21 bases of the junction unmatched. Germline CDR1 reads SGHAT; CDR2 reads FQDESV (reference sequence). These data also featured in a second study, about yellow fever vaccine responses in identical twins.

The chain employs TRBV11-1 and TRBJ2-3; 7 positions match TRBD2. The specimen was PBMCs. The sequence derives from a woman aged 18 to 35 in good health. The CDR3 loop is CASSLPFGEGRDYGADTQYF. In DNA, the CDR3 is TGTGCCAGCAGCTTACCGTTTGGGGAGGGCCGGGACTACGGGGCAGATACGCAGTATTTT.